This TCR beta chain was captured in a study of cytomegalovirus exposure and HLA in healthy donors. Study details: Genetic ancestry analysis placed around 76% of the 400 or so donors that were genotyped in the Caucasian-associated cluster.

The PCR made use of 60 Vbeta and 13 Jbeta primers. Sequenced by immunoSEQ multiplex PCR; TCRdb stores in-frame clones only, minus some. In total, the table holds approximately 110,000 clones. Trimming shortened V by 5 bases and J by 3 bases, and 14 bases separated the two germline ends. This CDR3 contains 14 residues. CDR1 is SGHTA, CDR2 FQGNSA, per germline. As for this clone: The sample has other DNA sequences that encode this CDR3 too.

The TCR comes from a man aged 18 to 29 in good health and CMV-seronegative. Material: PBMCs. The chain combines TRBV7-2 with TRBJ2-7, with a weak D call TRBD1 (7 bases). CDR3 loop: CASSARQGGYEQYF. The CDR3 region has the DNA TGTGCCAGCAGCGCTCGACAGGGAGGCTACGAGCAGTACTTC.